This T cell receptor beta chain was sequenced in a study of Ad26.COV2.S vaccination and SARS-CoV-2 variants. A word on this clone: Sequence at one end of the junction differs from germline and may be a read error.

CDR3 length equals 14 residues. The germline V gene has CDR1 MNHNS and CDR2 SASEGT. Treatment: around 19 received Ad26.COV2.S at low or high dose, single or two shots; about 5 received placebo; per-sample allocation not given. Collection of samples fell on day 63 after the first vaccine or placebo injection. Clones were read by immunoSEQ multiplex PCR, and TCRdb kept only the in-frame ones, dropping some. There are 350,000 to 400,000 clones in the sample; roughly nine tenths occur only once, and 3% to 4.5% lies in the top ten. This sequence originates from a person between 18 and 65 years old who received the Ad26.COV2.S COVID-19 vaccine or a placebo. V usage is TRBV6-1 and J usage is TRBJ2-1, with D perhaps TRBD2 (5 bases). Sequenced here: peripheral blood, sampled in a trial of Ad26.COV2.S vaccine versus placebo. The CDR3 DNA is TGTGCCAGCAGCGAAGGGAGTACCTACAATGAGCAGTTCTTC. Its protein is CASSEGSTYNEQFF.